These T cell receptor beta chains were read from a single sample in a study of T cell changes during pregnancy in multiple sclerosis. This table comes from immunoSEQ multiplex PCR, and its TCRdb copy is limited to in-frame clones, with some not included. Of about 76,000 clones listed, roughly 94% are singletons. The source material was peripheral blood, sampled in the third trimester of pregnancy. Receptors originate from a female donor with multiple sclerosis, enrolled in a pregnancy study. Both conserved end residues are part of each CDR3. The D gene is left open where the match is weak. Clone size is given for some rows only: seen once, a few or many times, or a class if the clone is expanded.

CDR3 DNA	CDR3 protein	V gene	D gene	J gene	CDR3 length	clone size
TGTGCCACCTCAACGGGATGGCACGGGGAGCTGTTTTTT	CATSTGWHGELFF	TRBV19	.	TRBJ2-2	13	.
TGTGCCAGCAGCTTAGCACCCCAGTCTCTTAATTCACCCCTCCACTTT	CASSLAPQSLNSPLHF	TRBV7-2	.	TRBJ1-6	16	.
TGCAGTGGGAGGCCCGGGACTGAAGCTTTCTTT	CSGRPGTEAFF	TRBV20-1	.	TRBJ1-1	11	.
TGTGCCACCAGCAGAGGGGGGTCGGGGGGCACTGAAGCTTTCTTT	CATSRGGSGGTEAFF	TRBV15	.	TRBJ1-1	15	.
TGTGCTAGTGGTTTGTTAGGGGACACCGGGGAGCTGTTTTTT	CASGLLGDTGELFF	TRBV12-5	.	TRBJ2-2	14	few
TGTGCCAGCAGCCCTAGCGGGGCCCCGGGGACCCAGTACTTC	CASSPSGAPGTQYF	TRBV7-3	TRBD2	TRBJ2-5	14	.
TGTGCCAGTAGTATAGTAGCGGGGACCTACAATGAGCAGTTCTTC	CASSIVAGTYNEQFF	TRBV19	TRBD2	TRBJ2-1	15	.
TGCGCCAGCAGCTTAGCGGGGGACCACGAGCAGTACTTC	CASSLAGDHEQYF	TRBV5-1	TRBD2	TRBJ2-7	13	.
TGTGCCAGCTCTCCGGGAGCCTACGAGCAGTACTTC	CASSPGAYEQYF	TRBV18	.	TRBJ2-7	12	.
TGTGCCAGCAGTGACGACAGGAGATCAACAAGTAACTATGGCTACACCTTC	CASSDDRRSTSNYGYTF	TRBV2	.	TRBJ1-2	17	.
TGTGCCATAAGACAGGGGTCCACCGGGGAGCTGTTTTTT	CAIRQGSTGELFF	TRBV10-3	TRBD1	TRBJ2-2	13	once
TGTGCCAGCAGCTTATTGAAGGGACAGGGGGTTTTAAAGGAGCAGTACTTC	CASSLLKGQGVLKEQYF	TRBV11-2	TRBD1	TRBJ2-7	17	.
TGTGCCAGCAGCTACCTGATCGGCGAGCAGTACTTC	CASSYLIGEQYF	TRBV7-9	.	TRBJ2-7	12	.
TGTGCCAGCAGCTTCGGAGGGGCCATAGGCACCGGGGAGCTGTTTTTT	CASSFGGAIGTGELFF	TRBV5-4	.	TRBJ2-2	16	.
TGTGCCAGCAGCCCGGGACTAGGCGGGGGGTGGAATGAGCAGTTCTTC	CASSPGLGGGWNEQFF	TRBV5-6	TRBD2	TRBJ2-1	16	.
TGTGCCAGTAGTAGCGCGGGGACGACTATCAAGGGGCAAGAGACCCAGTACTTC	CASSSAGTTIKGQETQYF	TRBV19	.	TRBJ2-5	18	.
TGTGCCAGCAGCGTTAGCTGGGGCAATCAGCCCCAGCATTTT	CASSVSWGNQPQHF	TRBV9	.	TRBJ1-5	14	.
TGTGCCAGCAGCTTAGACGGCGGGGGGGCCGGGGAGACCCAGTACTTC	CASSLDGGGAGETQYF	TRBV7-2	TRBD2	TRBJ2-5	16	.
TGTGCCAGCAGCGCCATGCAGGGGTTGGGTGGCTACACCTTC	CASSAMQGLGGYTF	TRBV9	.	TRBJ1-2	14	.
TGTGCCAGCAGCAAGCAGGGGACCCATTCACCCCTCCACTTT	CASSKQGTHSPLHF	TRBV7-2	.	TRBJ1-6	14	once
TGTGCCAGCAGTGGTTCCGGGACAGGGGTTAACTATGGCTACACCTTC	CASSGSGTGVNYGYTF	TRBV25-1	TRBD1	TRBJ1-2	16	.
TGTGCCAGCTCACCCGGACAGGGTGGGGGCTACACCTTC	CASSPGQGGGYTF	TRBV18	TRBD1	TRBJ1-2	13	.
TGCGCCAGCAGGTCACTCGGGGGGGTTCGGACCTTC	CASRSLGGVRTF	TRBV23-1	.	TRBJ1-2	12	.
TGTGCCAGCAGCGGGACAGGGGCCACGTCCACAGATACGCAGTATTTT	CASSGTGATSTDTQYF	TRBV7-2	TRBD1	TRBJ2-3	16	.
TGTGCCAGCAGCTTGGGGCCCGCAGGATTTAGGTCTAGCAATCAGCCCCAGCATTTT	CASSLGPAGFRSSNQPQHF	TRBV5-5	.	TRBJ1-5	19	.
TGTGCCAGCAGCTTAGGGAGCCGGGAGGTCGATGAGCAGTTCTTC	CASSLGSREVDEQFF	TRBV7-6	TRBD2	TRBJ2-1	15	.
TGTGCCAGCAGTTACCCAGGGGTCACTGAAGCTTTCTTT	CASSYPGVTEAFF	TRBV6-5	.	TRBJ1-1	13	many
TGTGCCACCAGCTCACGACAAGTCGACGGTGTGCAGTACTTC	CATSSRQVDGVQYF	TRBV15	.	TRBJ2-7	14	once
TGTGCCAGCAGCCCGATGACAGGACACACTGAAGCTTTCTTT	CASSPMTGHTEAFF	TRBV7-8	.	TRBJ1-1	14	few
TGTGCTAGCAGCTTAGTCGCGGGGGCCACAACAGATACGCAGTATTTT	CASSLVAGATTDTQYF	TRBV7-7	.	TRBJ2-3	16	once
TGTGCCAGCAGCCAAGATCCAGCGGGGGGAGGAGAGACCCAGTACTTC	CASSQDPAGGGETQYF	TRBV4-2	TRBD2	TRBJ2-5	16	.